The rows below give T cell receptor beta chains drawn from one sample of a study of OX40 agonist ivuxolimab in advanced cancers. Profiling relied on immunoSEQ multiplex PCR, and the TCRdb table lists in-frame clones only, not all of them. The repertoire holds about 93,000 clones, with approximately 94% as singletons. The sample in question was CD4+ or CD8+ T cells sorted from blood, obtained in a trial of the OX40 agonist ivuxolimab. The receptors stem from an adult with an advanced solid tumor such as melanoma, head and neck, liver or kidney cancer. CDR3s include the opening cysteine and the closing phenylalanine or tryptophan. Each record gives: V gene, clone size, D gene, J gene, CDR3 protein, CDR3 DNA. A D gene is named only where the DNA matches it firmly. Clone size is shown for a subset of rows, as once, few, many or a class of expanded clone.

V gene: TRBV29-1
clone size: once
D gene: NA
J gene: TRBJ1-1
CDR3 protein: CSVYTGSLAFF
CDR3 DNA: TGCAGCGTTTACACAGGGAGCCTAGCTTTCTTT

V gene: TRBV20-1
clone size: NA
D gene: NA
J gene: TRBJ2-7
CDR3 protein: CSAREGSEQYF
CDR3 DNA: TGCAGTGCTAGAGAAGGGAGCGAGCAGTACTTC

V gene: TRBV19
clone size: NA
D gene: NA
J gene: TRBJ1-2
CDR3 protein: CASSMWYVNDHGYTF
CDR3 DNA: TGTGCCAGTAGTATGTGGTACGTCAACGACCATGGCTACACCTTC

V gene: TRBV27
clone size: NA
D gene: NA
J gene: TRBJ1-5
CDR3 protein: CASSLGGYSNQPQHF
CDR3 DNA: TGTGCCAGCAGTTTAGGGGGCTATAGCAATCAGCCCCAGCATTTT

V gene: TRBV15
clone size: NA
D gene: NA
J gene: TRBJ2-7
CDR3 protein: CATSLKGRRYEQYF
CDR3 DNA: TGTGCCACCAGCCTCAAGGGAAGACGCTACGAGCAGTACTTC

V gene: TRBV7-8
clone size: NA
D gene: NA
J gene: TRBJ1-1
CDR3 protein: CASSLSGPLDTEAFF
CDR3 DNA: TGTGCCAGCAGCTTATCGGGCCCCCTGGACACTGAAGCTTTCTTT

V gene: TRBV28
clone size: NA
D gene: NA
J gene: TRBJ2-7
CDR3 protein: CASSLTLGTYEQYF
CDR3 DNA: TGTGCCAGCAGCCTAACGCTGGGGACCTACGAGCAGTACTTC

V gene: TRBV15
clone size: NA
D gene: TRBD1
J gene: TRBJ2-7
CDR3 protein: CATSRDLGGTGAYEQYF
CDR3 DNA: TGTGCCACCAGCAGAGATTTAGGCGGGACAGGAGCCTACGAGCAGTACTTC

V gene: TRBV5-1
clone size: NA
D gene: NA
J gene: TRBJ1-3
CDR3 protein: CASSSTTPGNTIYF
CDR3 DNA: TGCGCCAGCAGCTCCACCACCCCTGGAAACACCATATATTTT

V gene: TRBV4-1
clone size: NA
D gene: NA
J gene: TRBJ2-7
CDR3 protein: CASSPSQRSEQYF
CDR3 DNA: TGCGCCAGCAGCCCCTCTCAGAGGTCAGAGCAGTACTTC

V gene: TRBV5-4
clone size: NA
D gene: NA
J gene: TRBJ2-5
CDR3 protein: CASSTYRGLQETQYF
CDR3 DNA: TGTGCCAGCAGCACATATAGGGGGTTACAAGAGACCCAGTACTTC

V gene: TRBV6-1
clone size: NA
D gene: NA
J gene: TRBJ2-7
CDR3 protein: CASSERYEQYF
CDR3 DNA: TGTGCCAGCAGTGAACGATACGAGCAGTACTTC

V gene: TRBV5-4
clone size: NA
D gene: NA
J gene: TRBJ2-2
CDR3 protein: CASNSNTGELFF
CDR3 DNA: TGTGCCAGCAATTCAAACACCGGGGAGCTGTTTTTT

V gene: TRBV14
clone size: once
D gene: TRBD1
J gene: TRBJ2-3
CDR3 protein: CASRGQEGTDTQYF
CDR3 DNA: TGTGCCAGCAGGGGACAGGAGGGGACAGATACGCAGTATTTT

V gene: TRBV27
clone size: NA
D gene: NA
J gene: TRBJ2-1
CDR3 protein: CASSPQGNEQFF
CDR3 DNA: TGTGCCAGCAGTCCTCAGGGGAATGAGCAGTTCTTC

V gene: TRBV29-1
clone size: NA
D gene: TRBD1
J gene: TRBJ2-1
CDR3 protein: CSLLGQGEVDEQFF
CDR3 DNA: TGCAGCTTGCTTGGACAGGGGGAAGTCGATGAGCAGTTCTTC

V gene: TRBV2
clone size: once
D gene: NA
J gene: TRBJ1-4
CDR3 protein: CASSERVREGEKLFF
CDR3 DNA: TGTGCCAGCAGTGAACGGGTCAGGGAAGGGGAAAAACTGTTTTTT

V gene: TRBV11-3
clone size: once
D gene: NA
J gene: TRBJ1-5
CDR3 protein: CASSSGDSNQPQHF
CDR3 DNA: TGTGCCAGCAGCTCAGGGGATAGCAATCAGCCCCAGCATTTT

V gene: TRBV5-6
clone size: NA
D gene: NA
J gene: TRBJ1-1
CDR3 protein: CASSIGSNTEAFF
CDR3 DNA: TGTGCCAGCAGCATAGGGTCGAACACTGAAGCTTTCTTT